This T cell receptor beta chain was captured in a study of OX40 agonist ivuxolimab in advanced cancers. In the study overall: Ivuxolimab was administered intravenously to patients at 0.01 to 10 mg/kg every 2 weeks. Partial responses were achieved by three patients: one hepatocellular carcinoma, two cutaneous melanoma.

The germline gives CDR1 SGHTA, CDR2 FQGNSA. V was trimmed by 2 bases and J by 5 bases, leaving 12 bases between them. This CDR3 contains 15 residues. Some clones are missing from TCRdb's copy, which holds only in-frame ones; the method was immunoSEQ multiplex PCR. Of over 55,000 clones listed, approximately 80% are singletons. General study results and limits: At 0.1 to 3.0 mg/kg, clonal expansion of CD4+ and CD8+ blood T cells had occurred by week 6.

About this clone: Its antigen is undetermined.

Blood sampling took place at baseline, cycle 4 day 1, and cycle 7 day 1. The sequencing used CD4+ or CD8+ T cells sorted from blood, collected in a trial of the OX40 agonist ivuxolimab. The chain recombines TRBV7-2 with TRBJ1-4, with D tentatively TRBD1 (5 bases). This TCR was recovered from an adult with an advanced solid tumor such as melanoma, head and neck, liver or kidney cancer. In nucleotides, the CDR3 is TGTGCCAGCAGCTTACTTCGTGGGGGGAATGAAAAACTGTTTTTT. Protein: CASSLLRGGNEKLFF.